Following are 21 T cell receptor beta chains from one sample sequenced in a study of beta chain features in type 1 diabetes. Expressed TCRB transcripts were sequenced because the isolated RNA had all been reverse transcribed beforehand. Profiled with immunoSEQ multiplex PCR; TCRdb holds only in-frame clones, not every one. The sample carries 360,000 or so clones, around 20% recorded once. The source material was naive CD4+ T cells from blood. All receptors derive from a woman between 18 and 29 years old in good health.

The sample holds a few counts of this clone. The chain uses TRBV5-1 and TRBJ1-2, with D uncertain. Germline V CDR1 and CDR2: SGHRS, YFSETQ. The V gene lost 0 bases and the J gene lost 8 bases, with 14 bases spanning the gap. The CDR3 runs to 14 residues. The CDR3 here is CASSLGPNGSGYTF. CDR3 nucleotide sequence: TGCGCCAGCAGCTTGGGCCCGAACGGTTCCGGCTACACCTTC. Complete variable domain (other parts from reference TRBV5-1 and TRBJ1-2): KAGVTQTPRYLIKTRGQQVTLSCSPISGHRSVSWYQQTPGQGLQFLFEYFSETQRNKGNFPGRFSGRQFSNSRSEMNVSTLELGDSALYLCASSLGPNGSGYTFGSGTRLTVV.

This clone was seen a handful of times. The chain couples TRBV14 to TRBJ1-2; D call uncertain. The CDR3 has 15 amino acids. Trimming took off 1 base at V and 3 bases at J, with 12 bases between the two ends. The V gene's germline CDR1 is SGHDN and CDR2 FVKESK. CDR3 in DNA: TGTGCCAGCAGCCAAGCGTCGCGGGTGGACTATGGCTACACCTTC. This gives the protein CASSQASRVDYGYTF.

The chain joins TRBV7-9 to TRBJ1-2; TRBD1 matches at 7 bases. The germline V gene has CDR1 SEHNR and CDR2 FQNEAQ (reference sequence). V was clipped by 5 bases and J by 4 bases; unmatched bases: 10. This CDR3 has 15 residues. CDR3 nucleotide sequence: TGTGCCAGCAGCCCAACGACAGGGTTGGGCTATGGCTACACCTTC. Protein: CASSPTTGLGYGYTF.

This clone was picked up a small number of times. CDR3 amino acids: CASSGSSGRDEQFF. As DNA, the CDR3 is TGTGCCAGTAGTGGCTCTAGCGGGAGAGATGAGCAGTTCTTC. The rearrangement uses TRBV19 and TRBJ2-1, with TRBD2 matching over 10 bases. V shed 5 bases, J shed 8 bases, and the junction held 6 bases outside the gene matches. This CDR3 region has 14 residues. Per the germline V gene, CDR1 is LNHDA and CDR2 is SQIVND (reference sequence).

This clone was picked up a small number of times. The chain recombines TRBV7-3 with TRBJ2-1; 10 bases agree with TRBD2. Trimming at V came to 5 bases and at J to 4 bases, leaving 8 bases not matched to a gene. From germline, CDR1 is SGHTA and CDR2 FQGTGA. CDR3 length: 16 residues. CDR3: CASSPSSSGGYNEQFF. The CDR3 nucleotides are TGTGCCAGCAGCCCTAGTTCTAGCGGGGGATACAATGAGCAGTTCTTC.

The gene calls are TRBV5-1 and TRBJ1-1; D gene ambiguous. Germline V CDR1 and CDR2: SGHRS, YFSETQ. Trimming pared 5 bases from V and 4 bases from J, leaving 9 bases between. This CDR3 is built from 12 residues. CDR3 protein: CASRHSGTEAFF. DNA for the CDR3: TGCGCCAGCAGACATTCAGGCACTGAAGCTTTCTTT.

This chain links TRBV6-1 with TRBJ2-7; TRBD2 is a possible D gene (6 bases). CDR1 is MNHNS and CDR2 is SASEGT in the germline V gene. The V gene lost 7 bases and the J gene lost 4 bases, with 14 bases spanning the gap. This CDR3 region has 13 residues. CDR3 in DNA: TGTGCCAGCAACGAGGCTAGCGTTTACGAGCAGTACTTC. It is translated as CASNEASVYEQYF.

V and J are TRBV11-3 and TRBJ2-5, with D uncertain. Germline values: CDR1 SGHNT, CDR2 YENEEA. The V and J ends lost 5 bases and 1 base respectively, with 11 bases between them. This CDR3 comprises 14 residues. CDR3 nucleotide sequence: TGTGCCAGCAGCGGTACCCGGGTCCAAGAGACCCAGTACTTC. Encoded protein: CASSGTRVQETQYF.

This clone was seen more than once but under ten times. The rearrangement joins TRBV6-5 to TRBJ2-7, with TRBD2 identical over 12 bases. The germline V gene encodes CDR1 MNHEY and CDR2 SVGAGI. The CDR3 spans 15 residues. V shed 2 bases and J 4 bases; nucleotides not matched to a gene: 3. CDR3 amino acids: CASSYGLAGPYEQYF. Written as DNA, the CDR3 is TGTGCCAGCAGTTACGGACTAGCGGGACCTTACGAGCAGTACTTC.

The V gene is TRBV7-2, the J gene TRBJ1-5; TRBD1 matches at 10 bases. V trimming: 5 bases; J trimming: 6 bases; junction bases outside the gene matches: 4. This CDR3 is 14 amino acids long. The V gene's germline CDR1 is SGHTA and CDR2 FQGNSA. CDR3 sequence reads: CASSPTGGSQPQHF. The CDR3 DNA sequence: TGTGCCAGCAGCCCGACAGGGGGCAGTCAGCCCCAGCATTTT.

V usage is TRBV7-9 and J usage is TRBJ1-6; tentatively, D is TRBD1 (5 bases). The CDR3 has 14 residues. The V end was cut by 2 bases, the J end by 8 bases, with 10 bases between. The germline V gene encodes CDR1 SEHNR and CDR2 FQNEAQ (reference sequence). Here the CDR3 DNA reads TGTGCCAGCAGCTTAAACCAGGGCCATTCACCCCTCCACTTT. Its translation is CASSLNQGHSPLHF.

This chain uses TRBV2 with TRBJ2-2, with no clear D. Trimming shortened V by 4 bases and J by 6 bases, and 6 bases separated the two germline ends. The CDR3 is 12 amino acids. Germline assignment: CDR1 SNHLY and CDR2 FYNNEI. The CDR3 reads CASSGVSGELFF. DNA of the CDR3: TGTGCCAGCAGTGGAGTATCCGGGGAGCTGTTTTTT.

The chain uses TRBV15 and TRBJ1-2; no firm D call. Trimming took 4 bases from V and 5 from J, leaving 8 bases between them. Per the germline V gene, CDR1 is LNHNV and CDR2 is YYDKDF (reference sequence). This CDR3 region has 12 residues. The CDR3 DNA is TGTGCCACCAGCAACCGGGAGTATGGCTACACCTTC. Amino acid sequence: CATSNREYGYTF.

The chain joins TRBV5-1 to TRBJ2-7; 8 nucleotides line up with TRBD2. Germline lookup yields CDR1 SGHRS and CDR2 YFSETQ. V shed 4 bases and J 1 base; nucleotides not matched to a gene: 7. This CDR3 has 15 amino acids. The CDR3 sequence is CASSPSAGESYEQYF. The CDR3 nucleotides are TGCGCCAGCAGCCCATCAGCGGGGGAATCCTACGAGCAGTACTTC.

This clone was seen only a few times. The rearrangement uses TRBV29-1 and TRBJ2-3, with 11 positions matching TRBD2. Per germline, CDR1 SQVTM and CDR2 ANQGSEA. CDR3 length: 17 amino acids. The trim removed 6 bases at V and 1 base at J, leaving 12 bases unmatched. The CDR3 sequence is CSVPKVLAGGGTDTQYF. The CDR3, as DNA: TGCAGCGTCCCCAAGGTTTTAGCGGGAGGGGGCACAGATACGCAGTATTTT.

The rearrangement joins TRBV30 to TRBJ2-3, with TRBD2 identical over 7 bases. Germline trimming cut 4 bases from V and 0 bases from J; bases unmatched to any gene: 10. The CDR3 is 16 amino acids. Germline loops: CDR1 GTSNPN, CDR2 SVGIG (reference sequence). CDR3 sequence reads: CAWKLSGASSTDTQYF. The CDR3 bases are TGTGCCTGGAAACTCAGCGGGGCCTCTAGCACAGATACGCAGTATTTT. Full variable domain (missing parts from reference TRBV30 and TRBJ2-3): SQTIHQWPATLVQPVGSPLSLECTVEGTSNPNLYWYRQAAGRGLQLLFYSVGIGQISSEVPQNLSASRPQDRQFILSSKKLLLSDSGFYLCAWKLSGASSTDTQYFGPGTRLTVL.

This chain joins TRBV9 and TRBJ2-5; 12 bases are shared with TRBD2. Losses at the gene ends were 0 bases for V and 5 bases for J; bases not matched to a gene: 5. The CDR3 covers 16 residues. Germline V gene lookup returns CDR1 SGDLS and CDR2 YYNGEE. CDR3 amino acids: CASSVATSGSGETQYF. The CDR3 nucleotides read TGTGCCAGCAGCGTAGCGACTAGCGGGAGTGGGGAGACCCAGTACTTC.

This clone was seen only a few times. CDR3 coding DNA: TGTGCCAGCAGCCAGGTCCAGGGGGCAACCGAGCAGTACTTC. This translates into CASSQVQGATEQYF. The chain employs TRBV5-4 and TRBJ2-7; 8 bases align to TRBD1. The CDR3 totals 14 residues. Germline CDR1 SGHNT, CDR2 YYREEE (reference sequence). Trimming removed 4 bases from V and 6 bases from J; junction bases left unmatched: 9.

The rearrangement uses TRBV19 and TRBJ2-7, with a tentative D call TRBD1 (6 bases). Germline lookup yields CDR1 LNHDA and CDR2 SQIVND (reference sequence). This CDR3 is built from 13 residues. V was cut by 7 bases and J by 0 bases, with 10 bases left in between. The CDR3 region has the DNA TGTGCCAGTAAAGGGGACACCTCCTACGAGCAGTACTTC. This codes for CASKGDTSYEQYF.

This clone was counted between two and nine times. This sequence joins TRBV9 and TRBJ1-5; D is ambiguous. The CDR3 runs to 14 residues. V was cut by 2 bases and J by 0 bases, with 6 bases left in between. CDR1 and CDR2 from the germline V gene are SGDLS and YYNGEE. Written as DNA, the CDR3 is TGTGCCAGCAGCGTCGACTATAGCAATCAGCCCCAGCATTTT. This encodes CASSVDYSNQPQHF. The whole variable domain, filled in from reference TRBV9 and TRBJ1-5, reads DSGVTQTPKHLITATGQRVTLRCSPRSGDLSVYWYQQSLDQGLQFLIQYYNGEERAKGNILERFSAQQFPDLHSELNLSSLELGDSALYFCASSVDYSNQPQHFGDGTRLSIL.

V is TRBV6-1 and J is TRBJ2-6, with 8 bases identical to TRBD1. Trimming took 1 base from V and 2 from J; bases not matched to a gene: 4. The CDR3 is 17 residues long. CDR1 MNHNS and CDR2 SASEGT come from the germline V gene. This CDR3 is CASSEEMDRAGANVLTF. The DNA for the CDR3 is TGTGCCAGCAGTGAAGAAATGGACAGGGCTGGGGCCAACGTCCTGACTTTC.